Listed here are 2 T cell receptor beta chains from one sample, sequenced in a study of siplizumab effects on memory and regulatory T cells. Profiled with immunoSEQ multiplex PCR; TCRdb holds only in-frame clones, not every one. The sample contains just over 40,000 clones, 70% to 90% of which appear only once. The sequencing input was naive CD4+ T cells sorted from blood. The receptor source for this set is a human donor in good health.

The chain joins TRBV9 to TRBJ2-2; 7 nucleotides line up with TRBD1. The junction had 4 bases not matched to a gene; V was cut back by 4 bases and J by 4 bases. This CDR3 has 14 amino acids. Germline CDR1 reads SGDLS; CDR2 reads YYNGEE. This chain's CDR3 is CASSLGQVTGELFF. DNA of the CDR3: TGTGCCAGCAGCTTAGGACAGGTCACCGGGGAGCTGTTTTTT. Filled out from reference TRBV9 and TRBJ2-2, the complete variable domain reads DSGVTQTPKHLITATGQRVTLRCSPRSGDLSVYWYQQSLDQGLQFLIQYYNGEERAKGNILERFSAQQFPDLHSELNLSSLELGDSALYFCASSLGQVTGELFFGEGSRLTVL.

The DNA for the CDR3 is TGTGCCAGTAGTCGCATTGGGTCGAGCTCCTACGAGCAGTACTTC. Amino acid sequence: CASSRIGSSSYEQYF. The chain is built from TRBV19 and TRBJ2-7; no clear D gene. V dropped 5 bases and J dropped 0 bases, with 14 bases sitting between them. The CDR3 is made up of 15 amino acids. Germline V gene data show CDR1 as LNHDA and CDR2 as SQIVND (reference sequence).